This record covers a single T cell receptor beta chain. This clonotype was observed many times. What antigen it recognizes has not been identified. Base qualities are not recorded, but no much larger clone differs from it by a single base. TCRdb lists the instrument as Illumina HiSeq 2000. TCR beta chain libraries were generated through multiplex PCR amplification. High-throughput sequencing was used to analyze the amplified TCR beta chain products. The public reads were reanalyzed by TCRdb: fastp trimming at Q25, MiXCR alignment, in-frame beta chains only. Rows merge per CDR3 protein into single entries with the most common DNA and genes. For this sample there are about 180,000 distinct CDR3 sequences; 30% to 35% appear just once. The ten top clones hold approximately 4.3% of the sample. The data originate from a study of breast tumors, draining lymph nodes, adjacent tissues (dated by TCRdb to 2016 to 2017). Regarding the complete study: Breast cancer patients provided tumor, adjacent nontumor tissue and axillary lymph nodes, and the study compared the TCR beta repertoires across these three sources. In human breast cancer, the study set out to assess how tumor, surrounding tissue and draining lymph node repertoires relate to one another and whether T cells might be exchanged between them.

Points the paper makes about the study in general: In luminal-like breast cancer, tumor and nontumor tissue repertoires resembled each other significantly more than in basal-like breast cancer. The data were considered consistent with the idea that most tumor T cells come from the lymph node and then expand in tumor tissue. Tumor T-cell repertoires showed less diversity than lymph node repertoires and more diversity than nontumor tissue repertoires, and tumor T-cell repertoires showed preferential V and J gene usage. The conclusion that tumor T cells originate in lymph nodes was framed as consistent with a hypothesis rather than directly demonstrated.

Lymph node samples came from the axillary draining lymph nodes of breast cancer patients. The sequenced sample consisted of axillary lymph node tissue. This TCR came from a female donor with breast cancer. Some clones in this sample may be carry-over from other donors' samples.

The nucleotide sequence reads TGTGCCAGCAGCTTAAGATCAGCTTACTACCACTGGGAGACCCAGTACTTC. The translation is CASSLRSAYYHWETQYF. The chain was built from TRBV11-3 and TRBJ2-5; too little of a D gene remains to name it. CDR1 and CDR2 are drawn from the germline V gene: SGHNT, YENEEA. Measured from the cysteine to the phenylalanine, the CDR3 is 17 residues long. The sequence is cut down to CDR3 DNA, 51 bases in frame from base 1. V was cut back by 2 bases and J by 5 bases, leaving a gap of 21 bases between them.